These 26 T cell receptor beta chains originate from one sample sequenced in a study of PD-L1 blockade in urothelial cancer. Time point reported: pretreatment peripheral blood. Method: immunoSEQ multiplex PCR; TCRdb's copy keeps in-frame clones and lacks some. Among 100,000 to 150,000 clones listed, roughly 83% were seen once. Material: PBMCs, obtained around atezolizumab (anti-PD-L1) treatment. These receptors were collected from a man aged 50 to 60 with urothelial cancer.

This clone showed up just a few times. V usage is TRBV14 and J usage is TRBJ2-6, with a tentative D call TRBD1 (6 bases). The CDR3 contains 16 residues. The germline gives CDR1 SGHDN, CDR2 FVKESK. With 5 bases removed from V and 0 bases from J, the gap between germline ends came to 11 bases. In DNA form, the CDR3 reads TGTGCCAGCAGCATAGGGGGTTACTCTGGGGCCAACGTCCTGACTTTC. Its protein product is CASSIGGYSGANVLTF.

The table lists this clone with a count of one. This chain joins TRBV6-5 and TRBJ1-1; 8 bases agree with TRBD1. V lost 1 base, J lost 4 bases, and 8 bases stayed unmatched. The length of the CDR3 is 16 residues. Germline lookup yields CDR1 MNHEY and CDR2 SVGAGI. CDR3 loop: CASSYLRTGRATEAFF. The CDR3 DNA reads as TGTGCCAGCAGTTACTTACGGACAGGGCGGGCCACTGAAGCTTTCTTT.

For the CDR3, the DNA is TGCGCCAGCAGCCAAGTAAGCGGGAGGGCCAGTGAGCAGTTCTTC. Translating gives CASSQVSGRASEQFF. The J gene is TRBJ2-1, the V gene TRBV4-1, with 10 nucleotides matching TRBD2. V lost 1 base and J lost 9; bases outside the gene matches: 6. Germline CDR1 and CDR2: MGHRA and YSYEKL. The CDR3 extends over 15 amino acids.

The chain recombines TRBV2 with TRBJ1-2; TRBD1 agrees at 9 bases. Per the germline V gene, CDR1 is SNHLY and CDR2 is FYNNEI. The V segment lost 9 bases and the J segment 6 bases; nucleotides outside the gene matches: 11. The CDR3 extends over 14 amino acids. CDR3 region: CARPPGQGTHGYTF. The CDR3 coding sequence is TGTGCCAGGCCCCCGGGACAGGGAACCCATGGCTACACCTTC. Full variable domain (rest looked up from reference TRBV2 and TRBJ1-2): EPEVTQTPSHQVTQMGQEVILRCVPISNHLYFYWYRQILGQKVEFLVSFYNNEISEKSEIFDDQFSVERPDGSNFTLKIRSTKLEDSAMYFCARPPGQGTHGYTFGSGTRLTVV.

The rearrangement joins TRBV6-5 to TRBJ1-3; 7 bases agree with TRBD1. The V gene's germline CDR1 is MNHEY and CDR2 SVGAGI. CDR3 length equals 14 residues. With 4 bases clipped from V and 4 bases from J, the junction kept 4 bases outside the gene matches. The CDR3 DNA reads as TGTGCCAGCAGTTCAACAGGGGTAGGAAACACCATATATTTT. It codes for CASSSTGVGNTIYF.

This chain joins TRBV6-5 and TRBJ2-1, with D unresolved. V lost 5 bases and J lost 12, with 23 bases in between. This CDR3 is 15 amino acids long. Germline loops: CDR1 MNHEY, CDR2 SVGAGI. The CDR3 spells CASSTVGDSRYVQFF. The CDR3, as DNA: TGTGCCAGCAGTACCGTAGGAGATTCACGCTACGTGCAGTTCTTC.

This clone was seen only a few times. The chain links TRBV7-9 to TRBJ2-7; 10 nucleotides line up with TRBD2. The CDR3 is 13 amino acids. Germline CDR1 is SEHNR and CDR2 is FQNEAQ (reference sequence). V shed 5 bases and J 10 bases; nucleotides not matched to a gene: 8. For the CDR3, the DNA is TGTGCCAGCAGCCCTGGACTAGCGGCCGTCCAGTACTTC. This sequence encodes CASSPGLAAVQYF.

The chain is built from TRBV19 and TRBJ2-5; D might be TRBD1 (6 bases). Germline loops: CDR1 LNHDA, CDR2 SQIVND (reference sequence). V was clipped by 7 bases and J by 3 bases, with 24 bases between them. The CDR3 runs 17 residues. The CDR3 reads CASMGDTITTAEETQYF. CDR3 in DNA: TGTGCCAGTATGGGGGACACGATAACTACAGCAGAAGAGACCCAGTACTTC.

CDR3 sequence: CASSFTGTEANYGYTF. CDR3 nucleotides: TGTGCCAGCAGTTTCACCGGGACAGAAGCTAACTATGGCTACACCTTC. V and J are TRBV27 and TRBJ1-2; 7 nucleotides match TRBD1. This CDR3 has 16 amino acids. Germline loops: CDR1 MNHEY, CDR2 SMNVEV (reference sequence). V was clipped by 3 bases and J by 0 bases; unmatched bases: 7.

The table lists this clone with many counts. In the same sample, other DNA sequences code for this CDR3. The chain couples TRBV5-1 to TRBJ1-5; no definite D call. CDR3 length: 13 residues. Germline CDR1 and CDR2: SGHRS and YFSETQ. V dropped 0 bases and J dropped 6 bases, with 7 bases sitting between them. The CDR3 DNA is TGCGCCAGCAGCTTGGGACAAGGTCAGCCCCAGCATTTT. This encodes CASSLGQGQPQHF.

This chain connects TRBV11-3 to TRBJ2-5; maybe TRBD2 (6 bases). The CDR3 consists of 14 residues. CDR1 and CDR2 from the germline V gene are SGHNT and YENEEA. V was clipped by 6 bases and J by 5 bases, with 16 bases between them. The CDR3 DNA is TGTGCCAGCAGTCGGACGGGAGCCGGGGAGACCCAGTACTTC. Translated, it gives CASSRTGAGETQYF. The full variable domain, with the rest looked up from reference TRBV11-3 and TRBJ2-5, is EAGVVQSPRYKIIEKKQPVAFWCNPISGHNTLYWYLQNLGQGPELLIRYENEEAVDDSQLPKDRFSAERLKGVDSTLKIQPAELGDSAVYLCASSRTGAGETQYFGPGTRLLVL.

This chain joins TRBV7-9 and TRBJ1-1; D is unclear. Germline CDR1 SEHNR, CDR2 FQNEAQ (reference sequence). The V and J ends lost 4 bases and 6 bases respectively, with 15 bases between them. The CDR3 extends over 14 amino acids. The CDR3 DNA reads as TGTGCCAGCAGCTCGGTACGTTTAGTGGCTGAAGCTTTCTTT. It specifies CASSSVRLVAEAFF.

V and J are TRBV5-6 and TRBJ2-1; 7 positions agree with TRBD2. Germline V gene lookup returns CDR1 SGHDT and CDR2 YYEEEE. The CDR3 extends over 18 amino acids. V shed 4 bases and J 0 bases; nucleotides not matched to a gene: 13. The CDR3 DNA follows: TGTGCCAGCAGCCCCCAACTTAGGAGGGAGGGCTCCTACAATGAGCAGTTCTTC. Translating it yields CASSPQLRREGSYNEQFF. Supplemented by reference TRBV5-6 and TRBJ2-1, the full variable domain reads DAGVTQSPTHLIKTRGQQVTLRCSPKSGHDTVSWYQQALGQGPQFIFQYYEEEERQRGNFPDRFSGHQFPNYSSELNVNALLLGDSALYLCASSPQLRREGSYNEQFFGPGTRLTVL.

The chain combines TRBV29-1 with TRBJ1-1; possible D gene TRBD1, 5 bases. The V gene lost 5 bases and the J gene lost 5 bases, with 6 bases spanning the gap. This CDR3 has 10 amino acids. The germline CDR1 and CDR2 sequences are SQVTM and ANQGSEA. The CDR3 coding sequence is TGCAGCGTTCACAGGACTGAAGCTTTCTTT. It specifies CSVHRTEAFF.

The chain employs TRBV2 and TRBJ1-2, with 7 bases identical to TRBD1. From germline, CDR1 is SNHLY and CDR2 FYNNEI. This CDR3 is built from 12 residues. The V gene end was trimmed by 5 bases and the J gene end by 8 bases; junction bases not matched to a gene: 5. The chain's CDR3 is CASSNDREGYTF. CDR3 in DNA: TGTGCCAGCAGTAACGACAGGGAGGGCTACACCTTC.

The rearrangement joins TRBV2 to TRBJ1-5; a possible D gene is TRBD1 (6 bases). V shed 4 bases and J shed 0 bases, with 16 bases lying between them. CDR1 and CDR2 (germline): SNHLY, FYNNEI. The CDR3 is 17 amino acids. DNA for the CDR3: TGTGCCAGCAGTGCGTTTGGACAGCCGTATAGCAATCAGCCCCAGCATTTT. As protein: CASSAFGQPYSNQPQHF.

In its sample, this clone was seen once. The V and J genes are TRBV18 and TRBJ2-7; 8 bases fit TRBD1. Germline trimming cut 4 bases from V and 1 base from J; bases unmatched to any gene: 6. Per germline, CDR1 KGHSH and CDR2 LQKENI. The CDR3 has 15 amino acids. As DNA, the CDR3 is TGTGCCAGCTCACTGACAGGGGATTCGTCCTACGAGCAGTACTTC. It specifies CASSLTGDSSYEQYF.

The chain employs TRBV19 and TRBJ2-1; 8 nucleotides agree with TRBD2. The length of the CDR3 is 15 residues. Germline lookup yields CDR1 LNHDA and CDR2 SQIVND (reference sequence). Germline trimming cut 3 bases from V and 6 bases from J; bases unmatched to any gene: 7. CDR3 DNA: TGTGCCAGTAGTATTCTGGCGGGAGGTGGCAATGAGCAGTTCTTC. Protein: CASSILAGGGNEQFF.

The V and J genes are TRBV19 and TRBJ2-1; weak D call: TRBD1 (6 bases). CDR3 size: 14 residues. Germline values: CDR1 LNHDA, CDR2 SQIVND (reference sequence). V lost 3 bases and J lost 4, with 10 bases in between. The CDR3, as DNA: TGTGCCAGTAGTATGACAGGAGAGTACAATGAGCAGTTCTTC. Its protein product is CASSMTGEYNEQFF.

This chain's CDR3 is CASSPGLAGAREQFF. The CDR3 nucleotides are TGTGCCAGCAGCCCAGGACTAGCGGGAGCGCGTGAGCAGTTCTTC. This rearrangement joins TRBV7-3 to TRBJ2-1; 13 bases fit TRBD2. The ends lost 5 bases at V and 9 bases at J; junction bases unmatched: 7. The CDR3 sequence is 15 residues long. Germline loops: CDR1 SGHTA, CDR2 FQGTGA.

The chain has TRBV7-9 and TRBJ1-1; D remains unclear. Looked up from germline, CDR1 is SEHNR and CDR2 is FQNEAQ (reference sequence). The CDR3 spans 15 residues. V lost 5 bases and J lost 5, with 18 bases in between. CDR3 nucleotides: TGTGCCAGCAGCGCCAAGGAACGGGTGGGTACTGAAGCTTTCTTT. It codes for CASSAKERVGTEAFF.

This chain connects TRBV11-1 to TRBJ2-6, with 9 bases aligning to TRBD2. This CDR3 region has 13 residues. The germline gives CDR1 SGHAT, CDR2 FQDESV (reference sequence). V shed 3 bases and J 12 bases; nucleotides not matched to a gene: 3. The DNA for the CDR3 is TGTGCCAGCAGCTTCGGGACTAGCAGCGTCCTGACTTTC. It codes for CASSFGTSSVLTF.

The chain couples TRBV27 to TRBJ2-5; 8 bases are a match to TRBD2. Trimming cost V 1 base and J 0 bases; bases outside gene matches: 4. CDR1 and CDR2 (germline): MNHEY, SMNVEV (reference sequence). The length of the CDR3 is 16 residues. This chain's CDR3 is CASSLFGGGYQETQYF. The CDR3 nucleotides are TGTGCCAGCAGTTTATTCGGCGGGGGGTACCAAGAGACCCAGTACTTC.

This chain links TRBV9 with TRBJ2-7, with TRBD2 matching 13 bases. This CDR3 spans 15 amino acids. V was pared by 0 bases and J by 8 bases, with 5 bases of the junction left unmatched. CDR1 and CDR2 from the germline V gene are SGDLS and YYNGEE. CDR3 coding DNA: TGTGCCAGCAGCGTAGGGACTAGCGGGAGTGGAAAGCAGTACTTC. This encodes CASSVGTSGSGKQYF. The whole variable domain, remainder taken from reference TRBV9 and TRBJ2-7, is DSGVTQTPKHLITATGQRVTLRCSPRSGDLSVYWYQQSLDQGLQFLIQYYNGEERAKGNILERFSAQQFPDLHSELNLSSLELGDSALYFCASSVGTSGSGKQYFGPGTRLTVT.

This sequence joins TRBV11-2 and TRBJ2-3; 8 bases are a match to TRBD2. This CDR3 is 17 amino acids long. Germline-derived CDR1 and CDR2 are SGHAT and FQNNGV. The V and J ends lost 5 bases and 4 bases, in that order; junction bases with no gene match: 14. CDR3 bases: TGTGCCAGCAGCCACGGCGGGAGGCCTTTCCCTTCAGATACGCAGTATTTT. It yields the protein CASSHGGRPFPSDTQYF.

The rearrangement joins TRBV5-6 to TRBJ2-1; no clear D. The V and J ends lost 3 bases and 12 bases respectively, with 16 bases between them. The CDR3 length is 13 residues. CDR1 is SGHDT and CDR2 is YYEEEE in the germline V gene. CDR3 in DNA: TGTGCCAGCAGCTCCGGGTTCGGGTCCGGGCAGTTCTTC. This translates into CASSSGFGSGQFF.